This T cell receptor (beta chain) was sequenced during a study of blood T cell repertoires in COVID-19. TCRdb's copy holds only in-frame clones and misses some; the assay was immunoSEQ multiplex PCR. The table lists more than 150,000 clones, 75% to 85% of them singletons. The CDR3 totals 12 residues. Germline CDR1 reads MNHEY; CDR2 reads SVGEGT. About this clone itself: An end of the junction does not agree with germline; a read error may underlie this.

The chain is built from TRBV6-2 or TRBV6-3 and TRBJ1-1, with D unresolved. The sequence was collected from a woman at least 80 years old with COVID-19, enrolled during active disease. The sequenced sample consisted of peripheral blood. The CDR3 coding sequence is TGTGCCAGCAGTGACTCGACGGCTAGGGCTTTCTTT. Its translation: CASSDSTARAFF.